This TCR beta chain was sequenced during a study of CD8 T cells in Susac syndrome. In blood CD8+ and CD4+ T cells, TCR beta underwent sequencing. Negative isolation yielded the CD8+ and CD4+ T cells, while FACS enriched the TEMRA cells. RNA in amounts of 0.5 to 1 ug was reverse transcribed with random hexamers. Multiplex PCR with immunoSEQ amplified the TCR beta CDR3 across 54 Vbeta and 13 Jbeta. TCRdb analysed the immunoSEQ multiplex PCR reads with MiXCR anew, one entry per CDR3 protein. The sample shows about 130,000 distinct CDR3 sequences, about 92% of them seen only once. This TCR derives from a human donor with multiple sclerosis. Sequencing was performed on CD8+ T cells from PBMCs.

CDR3 nucleotides: TGTGCCACTGCAGGGACCGGGCGGAACACTGAAGCTTTCTTT. This sequence encodes CATAGTGRNTEAFF. The rearrangement joins TRBV12-3 or TRBV12-4 to TRBJ1-1; a possible D gene is TRBD1 (5 bases). The CDR3 runs to 14 residues. Trimming removed 10 bases at V and 1 base at J, with 16 bases between.